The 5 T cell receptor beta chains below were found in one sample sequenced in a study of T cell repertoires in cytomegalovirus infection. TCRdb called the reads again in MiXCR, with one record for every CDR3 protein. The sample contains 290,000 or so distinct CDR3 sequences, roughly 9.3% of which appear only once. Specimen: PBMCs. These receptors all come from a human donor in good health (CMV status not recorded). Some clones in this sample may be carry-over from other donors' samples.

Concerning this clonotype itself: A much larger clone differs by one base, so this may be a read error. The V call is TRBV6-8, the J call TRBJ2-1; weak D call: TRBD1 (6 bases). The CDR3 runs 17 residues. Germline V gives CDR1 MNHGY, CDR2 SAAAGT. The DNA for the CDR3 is TGTGTCAGCAGTTACTCTAGGGGGTCGGCCTCCTACAATGAGCAGTTCTTC. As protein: CVSSYSRGSASYNEQFF.

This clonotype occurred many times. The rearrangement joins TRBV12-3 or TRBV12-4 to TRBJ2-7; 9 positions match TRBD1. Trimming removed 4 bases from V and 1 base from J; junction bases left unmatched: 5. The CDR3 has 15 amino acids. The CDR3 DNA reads TGTGCCAGCAGTTCGGGACAGGGATATTCCTACGAGCAGTACTTC. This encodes CASSSGQGYSYEQYF.

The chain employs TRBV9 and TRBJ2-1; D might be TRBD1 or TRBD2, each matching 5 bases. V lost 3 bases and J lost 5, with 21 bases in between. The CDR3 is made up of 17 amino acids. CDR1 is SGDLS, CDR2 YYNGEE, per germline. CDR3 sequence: CASSGSGAFGLHNEQFF. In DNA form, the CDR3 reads TGTGCCAGCAGCGGGTCCGGGGCATTCGGTTTGCACAATGAGCAGTTCTTC.

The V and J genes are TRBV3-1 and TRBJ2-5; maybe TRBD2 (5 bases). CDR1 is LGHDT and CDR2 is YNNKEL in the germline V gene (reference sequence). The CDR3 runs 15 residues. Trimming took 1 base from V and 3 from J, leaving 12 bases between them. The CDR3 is CASSQVGYGEETQYF. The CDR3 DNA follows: TGTGCCAGCAGCCAAGTCGGGTACGGGGAAGAGACCCAGTACTTC.

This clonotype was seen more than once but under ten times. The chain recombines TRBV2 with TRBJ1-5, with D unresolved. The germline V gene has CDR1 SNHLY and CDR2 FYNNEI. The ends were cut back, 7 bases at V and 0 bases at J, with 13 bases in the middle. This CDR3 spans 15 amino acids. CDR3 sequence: CASKDGGYSNQPQHF. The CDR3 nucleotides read TGTGCCAGCAAGGACGGCGGGTATAGCAATCAGCCCCAGCATTTT.